These 16 T cell receptor beta chains share one sample of origin, sequenced in a study of Ad26.COV2.S vaccination and SARS-CoV-2 variants. Repertoires were generated with immunoSEQ multiplex PCR, while TCRdb's copy carries only in-frame clones and drops some. The sample has hundreds of thousands of clones; 70% to 90% are singletons. The treatment was: some 20 received Ad26.COV2.S at low or high dose, single or two shots; about 5 received placebo; per-sample allocation not given. Day 63 after the first injection of vaccine or placebo was the sampling time. This specimen consisted of peripheral blood, obtained in a trial of Ad26.COV2.S vaccine versus placebo. These receptors were taken from a person aged 18-65 years who received the Ad26.COV2.S COVID-19 vaccine or a placebo.

This chain links TRBV27 with TRBJ2-7; D is ambiguous. This CDR3 contains 15 residues. The germline gives CDR1 MNHEY, CDR2 SMNVEV (reference sequence). With 2 bases removed from V and 0 bases from J, the gap between germline ends came to 11 bases. In DNA form, the CDR3 reads TGTGCCAGCAGTTTAATCTCAGCAAGCTCCTACGAGCAGTACTTC. Encoded protein: CASSLISASSYEQYF.

This clone was seen more than once but under ten times. The gene calls are TRBV3-1 (or the pseudogene TRBV3-2) and TRBJ1-1, with 8 nucleotides matching TRBD1. The CDR3 length is 12 residues. Germline V gene data show CDR1 as LGHDT and CDR2 as YNNKEL (reference sequence). The trim removed 5 bases at V and 7 bases at J, leaving 3 bases unmatched. For the CDR3, the DNA is TGTGCCAGCAGCAGAACAGGGGGTGAAGCTTTCTTT. It specifies CASSRTGGEAFF.

This chain uses TRBV11-2 with TRBJ2-7; weak D call: TRBD2 (6 bases). V was shortened by 5 bases and J by 3 bases, with 26 bases between the two germline ends. CDR1 and CDR2 from the germline V gene are SGHAT and FQNNGV. The CDR3 has 18 amino acids. In DNA form, the CDR3 reads TGTGCCAGCAGCCCAAACCTGAGTGGCGGGAAACGGGGCTACGAGCAGTACTTC. The encoded protein is CASSPNLSGGKRGYEQYF.

This clone was seen a few times. The rearrangement joins TRBV24-1 to TRBJ2-1, with 7 nucleotides matching TRBD2. There are 14 residues in the CDR3. The germline gives CDR1 KGHDR, CDR2 SFDVKD. V was pared by 10 bases and J by 4 bases, with 9 bases of the junction left unmatched. CDR3 in amino acids: CATSAGGYYNEQFF. Written as DNA, the CDR3 is TGTGCCACTTCTGCCGGGGGGTATTACAATGAGCAGTTCTTC.

The chain employs TRBV16 and TRBJ2-5, with a weak D call TRBD2 (5 bases). The CDR3 extends over 13 amino acids. The germline CDR1 and CDR2 sequences are KGHSY and FQNENV. V gave up 4 bases and J gave up 2 bases, with 8 bases separating them. CDR3 sequence (DNA): TGTGCCAGCAGCCCATGGGAGCAAGAGACCCAGTACTTC. Translating it yields CASSPWEQETQYF.

This chain uses TRBV6-5 with TRBJ2-3; D is undetermined. The CDR3 loop spans 14 amino acids. The V and J ends lost 6 bases and 5 bases respectively, with 15 bases between them. Germline V lookup: CDR1 MNHEY, CDR2 SVGAGI. The CDR3 region has the DNA TGTGCCAGCAGCCCCCAGGTTATGGGAGATACGCAGTATTTT. Residues: CASSPQVMGDTQYF.

This chain joins TRBV21-1 and TRBJ1-6; TRBD1 was called by the table and not checked on the DNA. TRBV21-1 is a pseudogene. CDR3 size: 17 residues. The CDR3 DNA reads TGTGCCAGCAGCAAAGAGAAGGACAGCACCTATAATTCACCCCTCCACTTT. Its translation is CASSKEKDSTYNSPLHF.

The chain employs TRBV19 and TRBJ2-3, with D possibly being TRBD1 (6 bases). CDR3 size: 13 residues. The V gene's germline CDR1 is LNHDA and CDR2 SQIVND (reference sequence). V was cut by 6 bases and J by 2 bases, with 9 bases left in between. CDR3 region: CASSRTDTDTQYF. The CDR3 nucleotides read TGTGCCAGTAGCAGGACAGACACAGATACGCAGTATTTT. Looking up the rest from reference TRBV19 and TRBJ2-3 gives the full variable domain: DGGITQSPKYLFRKEGQNVTLSCEQNLNHDAMYWYRQDPGQGLRLIYYSQIVNDFQKGDIAEGYSVSREKKESFPLTVTSAQKNPTAFYLCASSRTDTDTQYFGPGTRLTVL.

The chain couples TRBV7-5 to TRBJ2-3; the DNA was not compared with TRBD2, the D call given in the table. TRBV7-5 is a pseudogene segment. The CDR3 sequence is 16 residues long. The CDR3 DNA is TGTGCCAGAAGCCCGGCCGGGACTAGTGGCACAGATACGCAGTATTTT. Amino acids: CARSPAGTSGTDTQYF.

The V call is TRBV18, the J call TRBJ1-3; tentatively, D is TRBD1 (6 bases). The length of the CDR3 is 13 residues. V was pared by 6 bases and J by 4 bases, with 10 bases between. Germline CDR1 is KGHSH and CDR2 is LQKENI. Here the CDR3 reads CASSPGVGNTIYF. CDR3 DNA sequence: TGTGCCAGCTCCCCAGGGGTCGGAAACACCATATATTTT.

This chain connects TRBV19 to TRBJ1-5; the match to TRBD1 covers 7 bases. Trimming took 6 bases from V and 6 from J; bases not matched to a gene: 8. The CDR3 is 14 residues long. CDR1 LNHDA and CDR2 SQIVND come from the germline V gene (reference sequence). CDR3 nucleotide sequence: TGTGCCAGTAGAGAGGGGGCGAAGGGTCAGCCCCAGCATTTT. Encoded protein: CASREGAKGQPQHF.

The chain joins TRBV28 to TRBJ1-1, with 9 nucleotides matching TRBD1. CDR1 MDHEN and CDR2 SYDVKM come from the germline V gene. The J segment lost 0 bases and the V segment lost 10 bases, leaving 12 bases of the junction unmatched. The CDR3 loop spans 16 amino acids. The CDR3 DNA sequence: TGTGCCACTACCACGGACAGGGGATACATGAACACTGAAGCTTTCTTT. Amino acids: CATTTDRGYMNTEAFF.

In DNA, the CDR3 is TGTGCCAGCGGACCGACAGGGGATTACACCGGGGAGCTGTTTTTT. Its translation is CASGPTGDYTGELFF. The V call is TRBV6-5, the J call TRBJ2-2; the match to TRBD1 covers 8 bases. The V gene's germline CDR1 is MNHEY and CDR2 SVGAGI. The CDR3 sequence is 15 residues long. After removal of 8 bases from V and 3 bases from J, the junction contained 8 bases not matched to a gene.

The CDR3 nucleotides are TGTGCCAGCAGTCGGGACAAATACAATGAGCAGTTCTTC. Residues: CASSRDKYNEQFF. J is TRBJ2-1 and V is TRBV6-5; D might be TRBD1 (6 bases). V lost 5 bases and J lost 4, with 9 bases in between. This CDR3 is built from 13 residues. Germline CDR1 reads MNHEY; CDR2 reads SVGAGI.

This chain connects TRBV7-9 to TRBJ2-3; D is uncertain. There are 13 residues in the CDR3. Trimming shortened V by 5 bases and J by 0 bases, and 6 bases separated the two germline ends. Germline V gene lookup returns CDR1 SEHNR and CDR2 FQNEAQ (reference sequence). CDR3 DNA: TGTGCCAGCAGCCCACAGAGCACAGATACGCAGTATTTT. This sequence encodes CASSPQSTDTQYF.

The genes are TRBV29-1 and TRBJ2-7; a weak D match, TRBD1 (5 bases). Germline V gene sequence: CDR1 SQVTM, CDR2 ANQGSEA. The CDR3 loop spans 12 amino acids. The germline V and J ends were trimmed by 6 bases and 3 bases, with 12 bases remaining between them. CDR3 amino acids: CSVRVPLYEQYF. The CDR3 DNA sequence: TGCAGCGTCAGGGTTCCCCTCTACGAGCAGTACTTC.